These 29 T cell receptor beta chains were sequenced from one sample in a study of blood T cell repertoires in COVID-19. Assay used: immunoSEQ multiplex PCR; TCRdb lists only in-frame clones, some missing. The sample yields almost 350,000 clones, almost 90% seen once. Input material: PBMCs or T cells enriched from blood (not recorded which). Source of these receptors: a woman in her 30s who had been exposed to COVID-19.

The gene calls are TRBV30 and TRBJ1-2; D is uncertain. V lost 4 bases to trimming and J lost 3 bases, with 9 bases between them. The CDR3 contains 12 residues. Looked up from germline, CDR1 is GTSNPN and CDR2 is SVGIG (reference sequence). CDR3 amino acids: CAWTSSYYGYTF. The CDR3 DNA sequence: TGTGCCTGGACGAGCTCGTACTATGGCTACACCTTC.

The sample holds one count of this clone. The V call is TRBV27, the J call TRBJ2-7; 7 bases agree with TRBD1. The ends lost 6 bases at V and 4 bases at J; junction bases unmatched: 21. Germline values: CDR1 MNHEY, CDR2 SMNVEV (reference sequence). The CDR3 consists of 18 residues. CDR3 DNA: TGTGCCAGCAGGGTTAGGCCCCCAGCCGGGACAGAGAAGTACGAGCAGTACTTC. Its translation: CASRVRPPAGTEKYEQYF.

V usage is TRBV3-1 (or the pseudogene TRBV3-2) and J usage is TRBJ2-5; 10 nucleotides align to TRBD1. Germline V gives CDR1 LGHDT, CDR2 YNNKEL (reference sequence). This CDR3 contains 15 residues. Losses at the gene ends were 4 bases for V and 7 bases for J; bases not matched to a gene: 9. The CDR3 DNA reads TGTGCCAGCAGCCCTATAAGTGGGGACAGGGGGACCCAGTACTTC. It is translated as CASSPISGDRGTQYF.

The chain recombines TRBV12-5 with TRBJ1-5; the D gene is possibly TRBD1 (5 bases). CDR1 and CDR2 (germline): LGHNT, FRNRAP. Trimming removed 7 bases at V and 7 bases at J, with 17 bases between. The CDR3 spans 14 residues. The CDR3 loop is CASALGGGEQPQHF. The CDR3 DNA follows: TGTGCTAGTGCCCTGGGGGGAGGGGAACAGCCCCAGCATTTT.

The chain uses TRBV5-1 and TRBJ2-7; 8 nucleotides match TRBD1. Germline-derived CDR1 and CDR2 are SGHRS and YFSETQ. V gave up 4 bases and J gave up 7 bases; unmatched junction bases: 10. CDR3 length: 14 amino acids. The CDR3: CASSLGTGWREQYF. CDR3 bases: TGCGCCAGCAGCCTCGGGACAGGCTGGAGGGAGCAGTACTTC.

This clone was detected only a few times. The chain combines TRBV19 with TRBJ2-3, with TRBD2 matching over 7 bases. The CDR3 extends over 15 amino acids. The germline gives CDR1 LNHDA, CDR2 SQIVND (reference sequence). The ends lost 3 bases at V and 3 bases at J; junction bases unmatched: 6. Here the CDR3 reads CASSIGGSRTDTQYF. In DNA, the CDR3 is TGTGCCAGTAGTATTGGCGGGAGTAGAACAGATACGCAGTATTTT. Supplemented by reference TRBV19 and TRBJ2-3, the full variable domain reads DGGITQSPKYLFRKEGQNVTLSCEQNLNHDAMYWYRQDPGQGLRLIYYSQIVNDFQKGDIAEGYSVSREKKESFPLTVTSAQKNPTAFYLCASSIGGSRTDTQYFGPGTRLTVL.

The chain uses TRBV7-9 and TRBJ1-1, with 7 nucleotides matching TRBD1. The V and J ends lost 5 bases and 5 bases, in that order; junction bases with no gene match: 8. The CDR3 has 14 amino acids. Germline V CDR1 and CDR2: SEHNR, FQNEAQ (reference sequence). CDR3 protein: CASSIQQGSTEAFF. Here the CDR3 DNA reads TGTGCCAGCAGCATCCAACAGGGGTCGACTGAAGCTTTCTTT.

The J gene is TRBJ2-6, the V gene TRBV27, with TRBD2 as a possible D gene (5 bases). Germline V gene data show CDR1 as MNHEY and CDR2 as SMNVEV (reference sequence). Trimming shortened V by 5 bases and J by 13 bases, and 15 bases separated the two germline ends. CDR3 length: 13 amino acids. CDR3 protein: CASSRQEVAVLTF. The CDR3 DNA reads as TGTGCCAGCAGTCGCCAGGAGGTTGCTGTCCTGACTTTC.

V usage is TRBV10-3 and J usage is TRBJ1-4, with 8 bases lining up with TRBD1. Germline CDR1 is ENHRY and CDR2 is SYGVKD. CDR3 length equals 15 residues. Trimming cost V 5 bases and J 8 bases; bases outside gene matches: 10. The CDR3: CAISNEQGVREKLFF. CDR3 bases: TGTGCCATCAGTAACGAACAGGGGGTCAGAGAAAAACTGTTTTTT.

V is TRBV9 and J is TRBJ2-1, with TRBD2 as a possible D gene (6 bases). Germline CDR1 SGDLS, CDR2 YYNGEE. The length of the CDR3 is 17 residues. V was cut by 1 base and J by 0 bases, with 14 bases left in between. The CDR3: CASSVPGSGGSYNEQFF. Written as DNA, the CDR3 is TGTGCCAGCAGCGTACCCGGGAGTGGTGGCTCCTACAATGAGCAGTTCTTC.

The CDR3 loop reads CASIIAGGLDEQYF. In DNA form, the CDR3 reads TGTGCCAGCATAATAGCGGGAGGCCTGGACGAGCAGTACTTC. The gene calls are TRBV6-5 and TRBJ2-7; 10 nucleotides line up with TRBD2. V was pared by 7 bases and J by 5 bases, with 8 bases of the junction left unmatched. From germline, CDR1 is MNHEY and CDR2 SVGAGI. The CDR3 totals 14 residues.

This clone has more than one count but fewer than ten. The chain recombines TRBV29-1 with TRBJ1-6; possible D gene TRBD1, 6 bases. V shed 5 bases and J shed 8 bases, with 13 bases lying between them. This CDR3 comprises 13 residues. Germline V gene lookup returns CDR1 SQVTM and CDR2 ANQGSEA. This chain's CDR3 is CSVRGAGDSPLHF. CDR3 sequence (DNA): TGCAGCGTTAGAGGGGCAGGGGATTCACCCCTCCACTTT.

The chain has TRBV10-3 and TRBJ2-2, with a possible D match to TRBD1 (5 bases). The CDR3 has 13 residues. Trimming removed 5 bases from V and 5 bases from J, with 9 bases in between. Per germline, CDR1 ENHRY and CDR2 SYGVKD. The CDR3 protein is CAISSTVTGELFF. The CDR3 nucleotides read TGTGCCATCAGTTCGACAGTGACCGGGGAGCTGTTTTTT.

CDR3 nucleotide sequence: TGTGCCAGCAGCCAATCTACAGGGCGCTATGGCTACACCTTC. Its protein product is CASSQSTGRYGYTF. The chain recombines TRBV3-1 (or the pseudogene TRBV3-2) with TRBJ1-2; tentatively, D is TRBD1 (6 bases). Germline lookup yields CDR1 LGHDT and CDR2 YNNKEL (reference sequence). The CDR3 sequence is 14 residues long. V was cut by 2 bases and J by 4 bases, with 11 bases left in between.

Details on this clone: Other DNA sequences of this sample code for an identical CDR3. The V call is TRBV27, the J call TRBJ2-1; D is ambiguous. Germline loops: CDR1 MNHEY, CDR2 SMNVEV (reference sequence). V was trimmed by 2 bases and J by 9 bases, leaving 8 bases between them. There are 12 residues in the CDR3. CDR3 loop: CASSLLGAEQFF. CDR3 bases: TGTGCCAGCAGTTTACTTGGAGCTGAGCAGTTCTTC.

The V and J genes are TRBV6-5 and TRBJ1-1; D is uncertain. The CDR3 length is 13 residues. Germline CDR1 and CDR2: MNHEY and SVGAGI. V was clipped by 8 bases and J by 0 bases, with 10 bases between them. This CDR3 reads CASWSTLNTEAFF. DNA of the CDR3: TGTGCCAGCTGGAGCACCCTGAACACTGAAGCTTTCTTT.

CDR3 region: CASSFTQQGFGYGYTF. CDR3 sequence (DNA): TGTGCCAGCAGTTTCACACAACAGGGATTCGGCTATGGCTACACCTTC. This chain uses TRBV6-5 with TRBJ1-2; tentatively, D is TRBD1 (6 bases). The germline gives CDR1 MNHEY, CDR2 SVGAGI. V lost 4 bases to trimming and J lost 4 bases, with 19 bases between them. This CDR3 is 16 amino acids long.

The CDR3 bases are TGTGCCAGCAGTTTTAGGGGGACCTACACTGAAGCTTTCTTT. It translates to CASSFRGTYTEAFF. The chain couples TRBV28 to TRBJ1-1, with TRBD1 as a possible D gene (6 bases). CDR1 is MDHEN, CDR2 SYDVKM, per germline. Trimming pared 3 bases from V and 3 bases from J, leaving 11 bases between. The CDR3 contains 14 residues.

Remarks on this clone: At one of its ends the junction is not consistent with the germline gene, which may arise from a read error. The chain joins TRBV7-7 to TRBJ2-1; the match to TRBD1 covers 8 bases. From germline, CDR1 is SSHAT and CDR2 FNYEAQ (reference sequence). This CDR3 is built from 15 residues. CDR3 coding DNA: TGTGCTAGCAGCCAAAGACAGGGGTCCCACAATGAGCAGTTCTTC. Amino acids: CASSQRQGSHNEQFF.

CDR3 region: CASSFRETQYF. The CDR3 DNA sequence: TGTGCCAGCAGTTTCCGAGAGACCCAGTACTTC. The chain recombines TRBV28 with TRBJ2-5; D is uncertain. V gave up 3 bases and J gave up 4 bases, with 3 bases separating them. Germline-derived CDR1 and CDR2 are MDHEN and SYDVKM. The CDR3 length is 11 residues.

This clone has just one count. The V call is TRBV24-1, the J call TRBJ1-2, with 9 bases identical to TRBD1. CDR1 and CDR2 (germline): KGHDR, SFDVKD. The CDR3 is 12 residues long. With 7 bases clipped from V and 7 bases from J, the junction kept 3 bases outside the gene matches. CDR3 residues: CATSRDRAGYTF. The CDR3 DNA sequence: TGTGCCACCAGCCGGGACAGGGCTGGCTACACCTTC.

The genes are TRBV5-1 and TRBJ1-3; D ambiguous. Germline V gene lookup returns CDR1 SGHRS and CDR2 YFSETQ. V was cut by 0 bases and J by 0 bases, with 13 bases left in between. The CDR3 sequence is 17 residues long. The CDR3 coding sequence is TGCGCCAGCAGCTTGGTATCCCCTTTCAGCTCTGGAAACACCATATATTTT. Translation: CASSLVSPFSSGNTIYF. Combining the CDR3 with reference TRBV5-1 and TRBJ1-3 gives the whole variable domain KAGVTQTPRYLIKTRGQQVTLSCSPISGHRSVSWYQQTPGQGLQFLFEYFSETQRNKGNFPGRFSGRQFSNSRSEMNVSTLELGDSALYLCASSLVSPFSSGNTIYFGEGSWLTVV.

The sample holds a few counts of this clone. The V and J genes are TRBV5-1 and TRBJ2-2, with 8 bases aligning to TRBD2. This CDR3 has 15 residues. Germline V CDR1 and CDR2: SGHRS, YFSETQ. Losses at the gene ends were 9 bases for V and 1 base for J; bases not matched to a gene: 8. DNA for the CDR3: TGCGCCACAAGTCTGAGCGGGAGGAACACCGGGGAGCTGTTTTTT. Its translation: CATSLSGRNTGELFF.

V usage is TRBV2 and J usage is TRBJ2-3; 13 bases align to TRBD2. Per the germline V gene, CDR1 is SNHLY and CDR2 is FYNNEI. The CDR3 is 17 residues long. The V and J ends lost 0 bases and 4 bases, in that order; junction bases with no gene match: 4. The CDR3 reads CASSEAPGLAGPDTQYF. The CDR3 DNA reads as TGTGCCAGCAGTGAAGCTCCGGGACTAGCGGGGCCAGATACGCAGTATTTT.

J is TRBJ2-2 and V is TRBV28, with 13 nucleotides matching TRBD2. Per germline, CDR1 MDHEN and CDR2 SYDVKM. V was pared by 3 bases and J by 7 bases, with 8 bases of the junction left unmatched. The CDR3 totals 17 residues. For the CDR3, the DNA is TGTGCCAGCAGTTTCGGACTAGCGGGAGAAGGGGGCGGGGAGCTGTTTTTT. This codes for CASSFGLAGEGGGELFF.

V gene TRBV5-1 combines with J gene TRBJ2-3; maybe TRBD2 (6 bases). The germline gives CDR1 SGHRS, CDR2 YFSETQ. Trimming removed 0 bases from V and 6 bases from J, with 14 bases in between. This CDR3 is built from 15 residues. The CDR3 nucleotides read TGCGCCAGCAGCTTGGCCAGCGGAGGGGTGGATACGCAGTATTTT. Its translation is CASSLASGGVDTQYF.

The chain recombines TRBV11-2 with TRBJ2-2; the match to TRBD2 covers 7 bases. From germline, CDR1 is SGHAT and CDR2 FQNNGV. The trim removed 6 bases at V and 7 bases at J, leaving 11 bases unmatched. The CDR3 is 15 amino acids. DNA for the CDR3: TGTGCCAGCAGTCCCCAGGGAGGGAGCATCGGGGAGCTGTTTTTT. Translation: CASSPQGGSIGELFF.

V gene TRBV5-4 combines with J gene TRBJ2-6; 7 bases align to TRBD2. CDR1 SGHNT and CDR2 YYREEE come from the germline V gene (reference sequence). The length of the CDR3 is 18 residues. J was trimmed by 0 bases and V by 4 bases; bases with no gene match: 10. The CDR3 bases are TGTGCCAGCAGCCCCCGGTCGGGGGGACCCTCTGGGGCCAACGTCCTGACTTTC. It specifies CASSPRSGGPSGANVLTF.

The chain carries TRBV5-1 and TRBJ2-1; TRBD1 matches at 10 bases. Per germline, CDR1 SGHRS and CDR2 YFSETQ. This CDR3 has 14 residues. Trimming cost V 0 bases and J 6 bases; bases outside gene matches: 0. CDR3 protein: CASSLGDRGNEQFF. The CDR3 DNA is TGCGCCAGCAGCTTGGGGGACAGGGGCAATGAGCAGTTCTTC.